This T cell receptor beta chain is from a study of control samples from healthy donors and cancer patients (dated by TCRdb to 2020 to 2021). The library was generated by the immunoSEQ multiplex PCR assay. TCRdb stores this immuneACCESS table with in-frame sequences only. Part of the clones is absent; in the studies checked, under half of the shortfall reflects unresolved V genes, and no reason is known for the rest. A total of under 75,000 clones appear in this sample, approximately 90% of them only once. Of the sample, more than 1% falls within the top ten clones. About this clone itself: Its antigen is unknown. No much larger clone exists at a distance of one base, and base qualities are not known.

CDR1 LNHDA and CDR2 SQIVND are derived from the germline V gene (reference sequence). Spanning cysteine to phenylalanine, the CDR3 consists of 16 amino acids. Only the CDR3 portion is preserved as DNA: 48 bases, with reading frame beginning at the first base. The V end loses 7 bases and the J end loses 3 bases, and a stretch of 21 bases separates them. Source material: PBMCs. This TCR came from a woman in her forties or fifties with colorectal cancer. This chain is built from TRBV19 and TRBJ1-1, with no confidently assigned D gene. The CDR3 loop reads CASTMGGLSRYTEAFF. Read as DNA, the sequence is TGTGCCAGTACGATGGGCGGGTTGAGTAGGTACACTGAAGCTTTCTTT.